The 21 T cell receptor beta chains below come from one sample, sequenced in a study of spatial heterogeneity in lung cancer. One entry per CDR3 protein, called by TCRdb with MiXCR from the 5' RACE reads. The top ten clones hold under 8% of a sample with roughly 80,000 distinct CDR3 sequences, 8% of them seen once. Time point defined: sample taken at primary tumor resection. Sample: PBMCs, taken at surgery. The origin of the receptors is a male donor with early-stage non-small cell lung cancer.

This clonotype was counted at least ten times. V gene TRBV4-3 combines with J gene TRBJ2-7; D is unclear. There are 14 residues in the CDR3. Germline V lookup: CDR1 LGHNA, CDR2 YSLEER. Trimming shortened V by 5 bases and J by 1 base, and 12 bases separated the two germline ends. The CDR3 coding sequence is TGCGCCAGCAGCAGAGACACTCCTTCCTACGAGCAGTACTTC. Amino acids: CASSRDTPSYEQYF.

Ten or more counts support this clonotype. The chain employs TRBV11-2 and TRBJ2-2; TRBD2 is a possible D gene (5 bases). Trimming took off 3 bases at V and 4 bases at J, with 12 bases between the two ends. There are 15 residues in the CDR3. The germline V gene has CDR1 SGHAT and CDR2 FQNNGV. The CDR3 bases are TGTGCCAGCAGCTTTAGCGTTAGTGGCACCGGGGAGCTGTTTTTT. Protein sequence: CASSFSVSGTGELFF.

In its sample, this clonotype was seen many times. The V and J genes are TRBV27 and TRBJ2-7; D possibly corresponds to TRBD1 (7 bases). Trimming cost V 6 bases and J 3 bases, with 21 bases left between them. The CDR3 totals 16 residues. Germline lookup yields CDR1 MNHEY and CDR2 SMNVEV (reference sequence). The CDR3 loop is CASSSSTGDRDYEQYF. The CDR3 DNA reads as TGTGCCAGCAGCTCATCGACGGGAGACAGGGACTACGAGCAGTACTTC.

The chain links TRBV9 to TRBJ1-1, with D unclear. This CDR3 has 15 amino acids. Germline CDR1 reads SGDLS; CDR2 reads YYNGEE. Between the trimmed V and J ends, which lost 4 bases and 0 bases, there was a span of 13 bases. The CDR3 region is CASSPQNRMNTEAFF. CDR3 in DNA: TGTGCCAGCAGCCCCCAGAACCGTATGAACACTGAAGCTTTCTTT.

This clonotype was recorded a few times. The rearrangement joins TRBV6-2 or TRBV6-3 to TRBJ2-5; 11 nucleotides align to TRBD2. J was trimmed by 3 bases and V by 2 bases; bases with no gene match: 11. There are 18 residues in the CDR3. The V gene's germline CDR1 is MNHEY and CDR2 SVGEGT. The CDR3 DNA sequence: TGTGCCAGCAGTTACCTCGTAACTAGCGGGAGCCTTAAAGAGACCCAGTACTTC. This translates into CASSYLVTSGSLKETQYF.

This clonotype appeared a few times. The chain has TRBV7-9 and TRBJ1-3, with unresolved D. CDR3 length equals 13 residues. Per the germline V gene, CDR1 is SEHNR and CDR2 is FQNEAQ (reference sequence). V lost 8 bases and J 0 bases, leaving 8 bases between the germline ends. CDR3 bases: TGTGCCAGCGTCCCGGGCTCTGGAAACACCATATATTTT. Residues: CASVPGSGNTIYF.

This clonotype was seen ten or more times. The rearrangement joins TRBV20-1 to TRBJ2-1; no reliable D call. The CDR3 sequence is 11 residues long. The germline V gene has CDR1 DFQATT and CDR2 SNEGSKA (reference sequence). V was trimmed by 5 bases and J by 7 bases, leaving 9 bases between them. The CDR3 loop is CSAAVRNEQFF. In DNA, the CDR3 is TGCAGTGCTGCGGTTCGGAATGAGCAGTTCTTC.

This clonotype was recorded at least ten times. V is TRBV4-1 and J is TRBJ1-1; unclear D gene. This CDR3 has 14 residues. Trimming stripped 1 base from V and 1 base from J, with 7 bases between. Germline-derived CDR1 and CDR2 are MGHRA and YSYEKL. The CDR3 bases are TGCGCCAGCAGCCAAGGGCTATCGAACACTGAAGCTTTCTTT. The encoded protein is CASSQGLSNTEAFF.

This clonotype was counted at least ten times. The rearrangement joins TRBV5-1 to TRBJ2-2; 7 nucleotides agree with TRBD1. The CDR3 runs 15 residues. Germline lookup yields CDR1 SGHRS and CDR2 YFSETQ. V was pared by 0 bases and J by 2 bases, with 1 base of the junction left unmatched. CDR3 in amino acids: CASSLGQGNTGELFF. In DNA, the CDR3 is TGCGCCAGCAGCTTGGGACAGGGTAACACCGGGGAGCTGTTTTTT.

This clonotype was found many times. The V call is TRBV21-1, the J call TRBJ2-7. TRBV21-1 is reported as a pseudogene. This CDR3 has 9 amino acids. The CDR3 DNA reads TGTGCCAGCCCCTACGAGCAGTACTTC. This encodes CASPYEQYF.

This clonotype was seen ten or more times. The chain links TRBV20-1 to TRBJ2-1; D may be TRBD1 (5 bases). The CDR3 has 14 residues. Germline lookup yields CDR1 DFQATT and CDR2 SNEGSKA (reference sequence). The V end was cut by 6 bases, the J end by 7 bases, with 19 bases between. CDR3 residues: CSAQTTKGRNEQFF. CDR3 bases: TGCAGTGCCCAGACCACAAAGGGGCGGAATGAGCAGTTCTTC.

This clonotype was detected only a few times. The chain uses TRBV6-6 and TRBJ2-3; D gene ambiguous. The CDR3 is 12 residues long. Germline V lookup: CDR1 MNHNY, CDR2 SVGAGI (reference sequence). The V end lost 6 bases, the J end lost 6 bases, and 10 bases lay between the germline ends. In nucleotides, the CDR3 is TGTGCCAGCAGCCAAGTGGCGGATACGCAGTATTTT. Translation: CASSQVADTQYF.

There are a few counts of this clonotype. The chain recombines TRBV19 with TRBJ2-6; 11 bases map to TRBD2. Germline CDR1 and CDR2: LNHDA and SQIVND (reference sequence). This CDR3 comprises 16 residues. V lost 11 bases and J lost 1; bases outside the gene matches: 7. The CDR3 spells CAAASGRLSGANVLTF. The CDR3 region has the DNA TGTGCCGCAGCTAGCGGGAGGCTATCTGGGGCCAACGTCCTGACTTTC.

The table lists this clonotype with a few counts. The chain is built from TRBV24-1 and TRBJ2-7; 14 bases are a match to TRBD2. CDR1 KGHDR and CDR2 SFDVKD come from the germline V gene. V was clipped by 3 bases and J by 5 bases; unmatched bases: 2. CDR3 size: 15 residues. In DNA form, the CDR3 reads TGTGCCACCAGTGATCCGGGACTAGCGGGAGACGAGCAGTACTTC. Amino acids: CATSDPGLAGDEQYF.

The sample holds a few counts of this clonotype. This chain links TRBV29-1 with TRBJ2-1; D is unresolved. Germline CDR1 SQVTM, CDR2 ANQGSEA. The CDR3 is 10 residues long. Trimming left V 4 bases short and J 9 bases short, with 7 bases between. The CDR3 DNA is TGCAGCGTTGGGGCTGGTGAGCAGTTCTTC. Translated: CSVGAGEQFF.

The chain uses TRBV4-1 and TRBJ2-7; no clear D gene. The germline V gene has CDR1 MGHRA and CDR2 YSYEKL. Trimming took off 1 base at V and 4 bases at J, with 11 bases between the two ends. The CDR3 spans 14 residues. CDR3 amino acids: CASSQVDSRYEQYF. DNA for the CDR3: TGCGCCAGCAGCCAAGTGGATAGTCGGTACGAGCAGTACTTC.

This clonotype has ten or more counts. The CDR3 here is CASSSGAETQYF. CDR3 nucleotide sequence: TGTGCCAGCAGTTCAGGGGCTGAGACCCAGTACTTC. This chain connects TRBV6-6 to TRBJ2-5, with D tentatively TRBD1 (6 bases). V was trimmed by 4 bases and J by 5 bases, leaving 8 bases between them. The V gene's germline CDR1 is MNHNY and CDR2 SVGAGI (reference sequence). This CDR3 contains 12 residues.

A few counts support this clonotype. V usage is TRBV18 and J usage is TRBJ2-1; D is uncertain. The germline V and J ends were trimmed by 3 bases and 4 bases, with 7 bases remaining between them. Germline V CDR1 and CDR2: KGHSH, LQKENI. The CDR3 covers 13 residues. The DNA of the CDR3 is TGTGCCAGCTCACCCCTACCTTACAATGAGCAGTTCTTC. It yields the protein CASSPLPYNEQFF.

This clonotype was recorded a few times. J is TRBJ2-7 and V is TRBV5-1; 8 bases match TRBD1. In germline, CDR1 is SGHRS, CDR2 YFSETQ. The V gene end was trimmed by 3 bases and the J gene end by 1 base; junction bases not matched to a gene: 12. The CDR3 loop spans 17 amino acids. CDR3 residues: CASSSPGTGRHSYEQYF. The CDR3 nucleotides read TGCGCCAGCAGCTCGCCCGGGACAGGCAGACATTCCTACGAGCAGTACTTC.

This clonotype was picked up many times. The chain employs TRBV2 and TRBJ2-3; D might be TRBD1 (5 bases). Germline V gene data show CDR1 as SNHLY and CDR2 as FYNNEI. Trimming pared 2 bases from V and 1 base from J, leaving 10 bases between. This CDR3 comprises 15 residues. Written as DNA, the CDR3 is TGTGCCAGCAGTGAATCAGGGATCGGCACAGATACGCAGTATTTT. Protein sequence: CASSESGIGTDTQYF.

The chain uses TRBV5-5 and TRBJ1-1, with D hard to call. The V end lost 4 bases, the J end lost 1 base, and 11 bases lay between the germline ends. Germline V CDR1 and CDR2: SGHKS, YYEKEE (reference sequence). CDR3 length equals 14 residues. This CDR3 reads CASSRGQWNTEAFF. The CDR3 coding sequence is TGTGCCAGCAGCCGAGGGCAGTGGAACACTGAAGCTTTCTTT.